The 27 T cell receptor beta chains listed next were all sequenced from one sample in a study of graft-versus-host responses after intestinal transplantation. Sequenced by immunoSEQ multiplex PCR; TCRdb stores in-frame clones only, minus some. The sample consists of more than 25,000 clones, over 85% of them appearing once. The sample here was PBMCs, taken 18 days after transplant. The receptors derive from a human patient who received an intestinal transplant, so some T cells may come from the graft donor.

The rearrangement uses TRBV7-9 and TRBJ2-1; TRBD1 matches at 8 bases. The CDR3 contains 17 residues. Trimming took 0 bases from V and 2 from J; bases not matched to a gene: 6. CDR1 and CDR2 (germline): SEHNR, FQNEAQ (reference sequence). CDR3 coding DNA: TGTGCCAGCAGCTTAGCGGGTAGCAGGGGGCCCTACAATGAGCAGTTCTTC. Encoded protein: CASSLAGSRGPYNEQFF.

The chain has TRBV5-4 and TRBJ1-6, with D unclear. The CDR3 is made up of 12 amino acids. Germline CDR1 is SGHNT and CDR2 is YYREEE (reference sequence). V dropped 10 bases and J dropped 7 bases, with 12 bases sitting between them. CDR3 region: CAVRHENSPLHF. CDR3 DNA: TGTGCCGTCCGGCACGAGAATTCACCCCTCCACTTT.

The V call is TRBV5-1, the J call TRBJ2-7; D ambiguous. The CDR3 runs 11 residues. Germline V gives CDR1 SGHRS, CDR2 YFSETQ. The V gene lost 2 bases and the J gene lost 3 bases, with 3 bases spanning the gap. The CDR3 loop is CASSLGYEQYF. The DNA of the CDR3 is TGCGCCAGCAGCTTAGGCTACGAGCAGTACTTC.

V gene TRBV2 combines with J gene TRBJ1-1; D not certain. This CDR3 contains 16 residues. CDR1 SNHLY and CDR2 FYNNEI come from the germline V gene. V was clipped by 1 base and J by 0 bases, with 12 bases between them. The CDR3 is CASSEEPITVNTEAFF. CDR3 DNA: TGTGCCAGCAGTGAAGAACCCATAACAGTGAACACTGAAGCTTTCTTT. Complete variable domain (other parts from reference TRBV2 and TRBJ1-1): EPEVTQTPSHQVTQMGQEVILRCVPISNHLYFYWYRQILGQKVEFLVSFYNNEISEKSEIFDDQFSVERPDGSNFTLKIRSTKLEDSAMYFCASSEEPITVNTEAFFGQGTRLTVV.

V and J are TRBV7-8 and TRBJ2-5; 10 nucleotides agree with TRBD2. There are 15 residues in the CDR3. After removal of 4 bases from V and 3 bases from J, the junction contained 5 bases not matched to a gene. Germline loops: CDR1 SGHVS, CDR2 FQNEAQ. As DNA, the CDR3 is TGTGCCAGCAGCTCTAGCGGGGGCCTCGAAGAGACCCAGTACTTC. Encoded protein: CASSSSGGLEETQYF.

This chain links TRBV19 with TRBJ1-1; D is unresolved. CDR1 is LNHDA, CDR2 SQIVND, per germline (reference sequence). This CDR3 region has 15 residues. V lost 3 bases, J lost 0 bases, and 11 bases lay in between. CDR3 nucleotide sequence: TGTGCCAGTAGTATTACGCCAGATATGAACACTGAAGCTTTCTTT. Amino acid sequence: CASSITPDMNTEAFF.

The chain combines TRBV15 with TRBJ2-5, with 9 positions matching TRBD2. This CDR3 is built from 16 residues. V lost 0 bases and J lost 5; bases outside the gene matches: 7. The germline V gene has CDR1 LNHNV and CDR2 YYDKDF (reference sequence). The DNA for the CDR3 is TGTGCCACCAGCAGAGAACGCAGCGGGGGGATGGAGACCCAGTACTTC. It is translated as CATSRERSGGMETQYF.

The CDR3 sequence: CASSMAANEKLFF. CDR3 in DNA: TGTGCCAGTAGTATGGCAGCTAATGAAAAACTGTTTTTT. The chain carries TRBV19 and TRBJ1-4; D is uncertain. V was clipped by 3 bases and J by 3 bases, with 5 bases between them. The CDR3 is made up of 13 amino acids. Germline lookup yields CDR1 LNHDA and CDR2 SQIVND (reference sequence).

This chain connects TRBV25-1 to TRBJ1-2, with D possibly matching TRBD1 (5 bases). This CDR3 has 13 amino acids. Germline CDR1 reads MGHDK; CDR2 reads SYGVNS. V was pared by 1 base and J by 8 bases, with 11 bases between. CDR3 sequence (DNA): TGTGCCAGCAGTGAATTTGGGGGACTGGGCTACACCTTC. Translation: CASSEFGGLGYTF.

V gene TRBV7-2 combines with J gene TRBJ1-1; no definite D call. Trimming cost V 6 bases and J 2 bases, with 10 bases left between them. The CDR3 consists of 13 residues. Germline assignment: CDR1 SGHTA and CDR2 FQGNSA. Here the CDR3 reads CASSWYRNTEAFF. For the CDR3, the DNA is TGTGCCAGCAGTTGGTATAGAAACACTGAAGCTTTCTTT. Based on the CDR3 plus reference TRBV7-2 and TRBJ1-1, the full variable domain is GAGVSQSPSNKVTEKGKDVELRCDPISGHTALYWYRQSLGQGLEFLIYFQGNSAPDKSGLPSDRFSAERTGGSVSTLTIQRTQQEDSAVYLCASSWYRNTEAFFGQGTRLTVV.

The chain employs TRBV10-2 and TRBJ1-6; D is possibly TRBD1 (5 bases). Germline V CDR1 and CDR2: WSHSY, SAAADI. V lost 5 bases, J lost 9 bases, and 14 bases lay in between. The CDR3 totals 14 residues. The CDR3 DNA reads as TGCGCCAGCAGTTATACAGGTTTGTCTTCACCCCTCCACTTT. Its protein is CASSYTGLSSPLHF.

CDR3 region: CASSPGPRAAGRYEQYF. The DNA of the CDR3 is TGTGCCAGCAGCCCGGGGCCTAGGGCCGCGGGTCGTTACGAGCAGTACTTC. J is TRBJ2-7 and V is TRBV11-2; either TRBD1 or TRBD2 may fit D (5 bases each). The V gene lost 5 bases and the J gene lost 4 bases, with 24 bases spanning the gap. The germline CDR1 and CDR2 sequences are SGHAT and FQNNGV. The CDR3 is 17 residues long.

The rearrangement joins TRBV11-2 to TRBJ2-7, with D unclear. The CDR3 loop spans 13 amino acids. Germline lookup yields CDR1 SGHAT and CDR2 FQNNGV. Trimming shortened V by 2 bases and J by 5 bases, and 10 bases separated the two germline ends. In DNA, the CDR3 is TGTGCCAGCAGCTTATATGTGGGTGACGAGCAGTACTTC. Protein sequence: CASSLYVGDEQYF.

V and J are TRBV5-6 and TRBJ2-7; no firm D call. V was pared by 0 bases and J by 3 bases, with 7 bases between. CDR3 length: 13 residues. Per the germline V gene, CDR1 is SGHDT and CDR2 is YYEEEE. The CDR3 DNA follows: TGTGCCAGCAGCTTGGCCTCGGACTACGAGCAGTACTTC. Residues: CASSLASDYEQYF.

CDR3 region: CASSSRQEPDTQYF. CDR3 in DNA: TGTGCCAGCAGTTCAAGACAGGAGCCAGATACGCAGTATTTT. This rearrangement joins TRBV27 to TRBJ2-3, with D possibly matching TRBD1 (6 bases). Deletions cut 4 bases from V and 4 bases from J, with 12 bases between. Germline CDR1 reads MNHEY; CDR2 reads SMNVEV (reference sequence). This CDR3 comprises 14 residues.

In its sample, this clone ranks as medium-sized. The chain recombines TRBV29-1 with TRBJ1-2; 9 bases map to TRBD1. Germline CDR1 reads SQVTM; CDR2 reads ANQGSEA. This CDR3 contains 15 residues. The CDR3 reads CRPGTGSEGDYGYTF. The CDR3 DNA follows: TGCAGACCGGGGACAGGGAGTGAGGGGGACTATGGCTACACCTTC.

The chain recombines TRBV9 with TRBJ2-5, with 7 bases matching TRBD2. Germline V gene sequence: CDR1 SGDLS, CDR2 YYNGEE. CDR3 size: 14 residues. V dropped 3 bases and J dropped 5; count of bases not matched to a gene: 7. The CDR3: CASSAYTSVETQYF. Here the CDR3 DNA reads TGTGCCAGCAGCGCTTATACTAGCGTGGAGACCCAGTACTTC.

V usage is TRBV9 and J usage is TRBJ1-2; TRBD1 is a possible D gene (5 bases). V was cut by 3 bases and J by 1 base, with 19 bases left in between. Germline V CDR1 and CDR2: SGDLS, YYNGEE. This CDR3 contains 17 residues. Here the CDR3 reads CASSDLETGTYNYGYTF. The CDR3 bases are TGTGCCAGCAGCGACCTCGAAACCGGGACTTATAACTATGGCTACACCTTC.

The CDR3 here is CASSDSGITEAFF. CDR3 nucleotide sequence: TGTGCCAGCAGTGACTCGGGTATTACTGAAGCTTTCTTT. The J gene is TRBJ1-1, the V gene TRBV6-4; D unresolved. V dropped 0 bases and J dropped 5 bases, with 7 bases sitting between them. The germline V gene encodes CDR1 MRHNA and CDR2 SNTAGT. The CDR3 covers 13 residues.

The chain has TRBV2 and TRBJ2-2; D uncertain. The germline V gene has CDR1 SNHLY and CDR2 FYNNEI. The CDR3 is 11 amino acids. The V end was cut by 6 bases, the J end by 6 bases, with 5 bases between. Written as DNA, the CDR3 is TGTGCCAGCAGGATCCCCGGGGAGCTGTTTTTT. This encodes CASRIPGELFF.

This clone has only a few counts. The J gene is TRBJ1-3, the V gene TRBV7-9; D call uncertain. V was shortened by 5 bases and J by 0 bases, with 14 bases between the two germline ends. Germline V gene data show CDR1 as SEHNR and CDR2 as FQNEAQ (reference sequence). The length of the CDR3 is 16 residues. This CDR3 reads CASSVTDPVSGNTIYF. DNA for the CDR3: TGTGCCAGCAGCGTAACCGACCCGGTCTCTGGAAACACCATATATTTT.

The chain couples TRBV5-1 to TRBJ2-3; TRBD2 is a possible D gene (5 bases). The length of the CDR3 is 12 residues. Germline V gives CDR1 SGHRS, CDR2 YFSETQ. V lost 3 bases to trimming and J lost 6 bases, with 8 bases between them. The CDR3 region is CASSYPSDTQYF. CDR3 in DNA: TGCGCCAGCAGCTACCCTAGCGATACGCAGTATTTT.

This clone appeared once. This sequence joins TRBV21-1 and TRBJ1-1; TRBD1, the table's D call, was not compared with the DNA. TRBV21-1 is a pseudogene. This CDR3 comprises 14 residues. The CDR3 DNA reads TGTGCCAGCAGCAAATGGGCCCCGTTTATTTGGGCTTTCTTT. The encoded protein is CASSKWAPFIWAFF.

This sequence joins TRBV19 and TRBJ1-1, with 8 bases aligning to TRBD1. Looked up from germline, CDR1 is LNHDA and CDR2 is SQIVND (reference sequence). The junction had 9 bases not matched to a gene; V was cut back by 2 bases and J by 10 bases. This CDR3 spans 14 amino acids. The CDR3 reads CASSIRLTGAGAFF. The CDR3 DNA reads TGTGCCAGTAGTATACGATTGACAGGGGCGGGAGCTTTCTTT.

The chain joins TRBV10-2 to TRBJ1-5; D ambiguous. The V gene's germline CDR1 is WSHSY and CDR2 SAAADI. The ends were cut back, 3 bases at V and 1 base at J, with 1 base in the middle. This CDR3 is built from 12 residues. CDR3 coding DNA: TGCGCCAGCAGTGAAAGCAATCAGCCCCAGCATTTT. This translates into CASSESNQPQHF.

This clone came up a few times. The V gene is TRBV2, the J gene TRBJ2-1; D gene uncertain. V gave up 6 bases and J gave up 8 bases, with 11 bases separating them. Germline V CDR1 and CDR2: SNHLY, FYNNEI. The CDR3 covers 12 residues. CDR3 sequence (DNA): TGTGCCAGCAGCCCAGGAGTCTATGAGCAGTTCTTC. This encodes CASSPGVYEQFF.

The chain couples TRBV19 to TRBJ1-1; TRBD1 matches 7 bases. Losses at the gene ends were 8 bases for V and 1 base for J; bases not matched to a gene: 13. This CDR3 is 16 amino acids long. CDR1 and CDR2 (germline): LNHDA, SQIVND (reference sequence). CDR3 amino acids: CASSTSTGAWNTEAFF. CDR3 DNA: TGTGCCAGTTCGACATCTACAGGGGCTTGGAACACTGAAGCTTTCTTT.